This T cell receptor (beta chain) was recovered during a study of shared clonotypes between healthy human individuals. The protocol was immunoSEQ multiplex PCR, while the TCRdb copy is restricted to in-frame clones and leaves out a portion. The table has 2 million to 3 million clones, 93% seen once; the top ten hold 0.36%. V was pared by 7 bases and J by 4 bases, with 13 bases between. The germline CDR1 and CDR2 sequences are ENHRY and SYGVKD. The CDR3 is 13 residues long. The sample taken for sequencing was naive CD4+ T cells from PBMCs. Subset given: CD45RA+ positively selected. The chain employs TRBV10-3 and TRBJ1-2; no definite D call. This TCR was sampled from a man younger than 30 in good health. Some clones in this sample may be carry-over from other donors' samples. The CDR3 nucleotides read TGTGCCATCATGTCGCCGGCAAGCTATGGCTACACCTTC. Translation: CAIMSPASYGYTF.